This TCR beta chain is from a study of OX40 agonist ivuxolimab in advanced cancers. In the case of this clone: Its target is not known.

Study observations and caveats: Relative to CD4+ cells, CD8+ T cells on average had more expanded clones. Certain nonresponders additionally had low normalized T-cell clonal expansion.

V lost 0 bases to trimming and J lost 4 bases, with 10 bases between them. This CDR3 has 14 amino acids. Germline values: CDR1 SGHDN, CDR2 FVKESK. Here immunoSEQ multiplex PCR was the method, and the copy in TCRdb shows in-frame clones only, minus some. The sample yields under 55,000 clones, around 85% seen once. Sequenced here: CD4+ or CD8+ T cells sorted from blood, sampled in a trial of the OX40 agonist ivuxolimab. This receptor was obtained from an adult with an advanced solid tumor such as melanoma, head and neck, liver or kidney cancer. This sequence joins TRBV14 and TRBJ2-7; D gene unclear. As DNA, the CDR3 is TGTGCCAGCAGCCAAGAATATTACATATACGAGCAGTACTTC. It codes for CASSQEYYIYEQYF.